The rows below give T cell receptor beta chains drawn from one sample of a study of molecular identifiers for immune sequencing clone quantification. TCRdb recomputed calls from the PCR reads with MiXCR, one row per CDR3 protein. The table includes around 94,000 distinct CDR3 sequences, 30% to 35% detected once. The sample comprised naive CD8+ T cells from blood, with Jurkat cell RNA spiked in. Receptors originate from a human donor in good health. Some libraries in this study had Jurkat cell RNA spiked in. The CDR3 runs from the conserved cysteine through the conserved F or W. The order of the fields is J gene, V gene, D gene, clone size, CDR3 DNA, CDR3 protein. The D gene is left open where the match is weak. Some rows mark clone size as missing; the rest say once, few, many or name a class of expanded clone.

j_call: TRBJ1-3
v_call: TRBV7-6
d_call: TRBD1
clone_size: .
cdr3_nt: TGTGCCAGCAGCCCAGGGGGCGCTTCTGGAAACACCATATATTTT
cdr3_aa: CASSPGGASGNTIYF

j_call: TRBJ1-5
v_call: TRBV12-3/TRBV12-4
d_call: .
clone_size: .
cdr3_nt: TGTGCCAGCAGTAATTGGGGGGGCAATCAGCCCCAGCATTTT
cdr3_aa: CASSNWGGNQPQHF

j_call: TRBJ2-2
v_call: TRBV10-3
d_call: TRBD2
clone_size: few
cdr3_nt: TGTGCCATCAGTGAGTCGGCTAGCGGGACTTTCGGGGAGCTGTTTTTT
cdr3_aa: CAISESASGTFGELFF

j_call: TRBJ2-1
v_call: TRBV9
d_call: .
clone_size: .
cdr3_nt: TGTGCCAGCAACGTAGTTGGTTCGGGGAATGAGCAGTTCTTC
cdr3_aa: CASNVVGSGNEQFF

j_call: TRBJ2-5
v_call: TRBV15
d_call: TRBD2
clone_size: .
cdr3_nt: TGTGCCACCAGCAGGGTACTAGCGGGAAGCCAAGAGACCCAGTACTTC
cdr3_aa: CATSRVLAGSQETQYF

j_call: TRBJ2-3
v_call: TRBV7-3
d_call: TRBD2
clone_size: .
cdr3_nt: TGTGCCAGCAGCCTGGGACTAGCGGGCCTCGGCAATACGCAGTATTTT
cdr3_aa: CASSLGLAGLGNTQYF

j_call: TRBJ2-1
v_call: TRBV27
d_call: .
clone_size: few
cdr3_nt: TGTGCCAGCAGTCAGGGAGGGGGGGCTGAGCAGTTCTTC
cdr3_aa: CASSQGGGAEQFF

j_call: TRBJ1-5
v_call: TRBV6-2/TRBV6-3
d_call: TRBD1
clone_size: many
cdr3_nt: TGTGCCAGCAACGACAGGGGCGAGCAGCCCCAGCATTTT
cdr3_aa: CASNDRGEQPQHF

j_call: TRBJ1-2
v_call: TRBV5-6
d_call: .
clone_size: many
cdr3_nt: TGTGCCAGCATCTACCCATCGGGACGACTCCTGAACTATGGCTACACCTTC
cdr3_aa: CASIYPSGRLLNYGYTF

j_call: TRBJ1-2
v_call: TRBV4-3
d_call: .
clone_size: .
cdr3_nt: TGCGCCGGCAGCCGCTACGGATTAGAATTTAACTATGGCTACACCTTC
cdr3_aa: CAGSRYGLEFNYGYTF

j_call: TRBJ2-7
v_call: TRBV9
d_call: TRBD1
clone_size: .
cdr3_nt: TGTGCCAGCAGCGTAGGAATCGGGACAGACATGGGATACGAGCAGTACTTC
cdr3_aa: CASSVGIGTDMGYEQYF

j_call: TRBJ2-3
v_call: TRBV29-1
d_call: TRBD1
clone_size: .
cdr3_nt: TGCAGCCTACTGACAGGGGAGTCAGATACGCGGGATTTT
cdr3_aa: CSLLTGESDTRDF

j_call: TRBJ1-1
v_call: TRBV28
d_call: TRBD1
clone_size: .
cdr3_nt: TGTGCCAGCAGTCTGGTCAGGGGGAGCACTGAAGCTTTCTTT
cdr3_aa: CASSLVRGSTEAFF

j_call: TRBJ1-1
v_call: TRBV4-1
d_call: .
clone_size: many
cdr3_nt: TGCGCCAGCAGCCAAGATTTGGGGGTAACTGAAGCTTTCTTT
cdr3_aa: CASSQDLGVTEAFF

j_call: TRBJ2-7
v_call: TRBV29-1
d_call: TRBD1
clone_size: .
cdr3_nt: TGCAGCGCCTGGGACAGGGAGGACTACGAGCAGTACTTC
cdr3_aa: CSAWDREDYEQYF

j_call: TRBJ1-1
v_call: TRBV7-6
d_call: .
clone_size: many
cdr3_nt: TGTGCCAGCAGCTCTAGAGACAGTTACACTGAAGCTTTCTTT
cdr3_aa: CASSSRDSYTEAFF

j_call: TRBJ1-1
v_call: TRBV27
d_call: .
clone_size: .
cdr3_nt: TGTGCCAGCAGTATGACGACAGATGGAATTCCTGAAGCTTTCTTT
cdr3_aa: CASSMTTDGIPEAFF

j_call: TRBJ2-1
v_call: TRBV9
d_call: .
clone_size: .
cdr3_nt: TGTGCCAGCAGCGTAGGGGGGCTGGTGTCCTACAATGAGCAGTTCTTC
cdr3_aa: CASSVGGLVSYNEQFF

j_call: TRBJ2-7
v_call: TRBV4-3
d_call: TRBD2
clone_size: .
cdr3_nt: TGCGCCAGCAGCCAAGGAACGGGAGGCAGCTACGAGCAGTACTTC
cdr3_aa: CASSQGTGGSYEQYF

j_call: TRBJ2-3
v_call: TRBV28
d_call: .
clone_size: .
cdr3_nt: TGTGCCGGCAGTTTATATTCCCGTGATATCACAGATACGCAGTATTTT
cdr3_aa: CAGSLYSRDITDTQYF

j_call: TRBJ2-7
v_call: TRBV4-3
d_call: .
clone_size: .
cdr3_nt: TGCGCCAGCAGCGCCCGCCAGCCGGGTTCCTACGAGCAGTACTTC
cdr3_aa: CASSARQPGSYEQYF

j_call: TRBJ1-4
v_call: TRBV28
d_call: .
clone_size: .
cdr3_nt: TGTGCCAGCAGTTTTTGGGGGACTAATGAAAAACTGTTTTTT
cdr3_aa: CASSFWGTNEKLFF

j_call: TRBJ1-4
v_call: TRBV20-1
d_call: .
clone_size: .
cdr3_nt: TGCAGAGCTAGAGACTTAACAACTAAAGAAAAACTGTTTTTT
cdr3_aa: CRARDLTTKEKLFF

j_call: TRBJ1-1
v_call: TRBV13
d_call: TRBD1
clone_size: .
cdr3_nt: TGTGCCAGCAGGCCACAGGGGAACACTGAAGCTTCCTTT
cdr3_aa: CASRPQGNTEASF

j_call: TRBJ1-6
v_call: TRBV29-1
d_call: .
clone_size: .
cdr3_nt: TGCAGCGTTGCCCTACCGGGGGGGGCGAAGCTAAATTACCCCCACCACTTT
cdr3_aa: CSVALPGGAKLNYPHHF

j_call: TRBJ2-7
v_call: TRBV9
d_call: TRBD2
clone_size: few
cdr3_nt: TGTGCCAGCAGCACTAGCGGGAGTTCCTACGAGCAGTACTTC
cdr3_aa: CASSTSGSSYEQYF